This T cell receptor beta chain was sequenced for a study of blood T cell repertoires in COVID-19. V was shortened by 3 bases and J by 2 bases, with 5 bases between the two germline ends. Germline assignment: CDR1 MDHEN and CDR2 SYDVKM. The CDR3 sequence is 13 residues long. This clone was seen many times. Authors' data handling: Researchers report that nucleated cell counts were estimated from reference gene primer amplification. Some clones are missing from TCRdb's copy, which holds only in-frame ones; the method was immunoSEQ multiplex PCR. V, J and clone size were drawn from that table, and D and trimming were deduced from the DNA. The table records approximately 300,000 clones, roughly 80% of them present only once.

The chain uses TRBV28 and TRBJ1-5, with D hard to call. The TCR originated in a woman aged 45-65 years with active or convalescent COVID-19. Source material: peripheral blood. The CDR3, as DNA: TGTGCCAGCAGTTTTTTAGGCAATCAGCCCCAGCATTTT. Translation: CASSFLGNQPQHF.